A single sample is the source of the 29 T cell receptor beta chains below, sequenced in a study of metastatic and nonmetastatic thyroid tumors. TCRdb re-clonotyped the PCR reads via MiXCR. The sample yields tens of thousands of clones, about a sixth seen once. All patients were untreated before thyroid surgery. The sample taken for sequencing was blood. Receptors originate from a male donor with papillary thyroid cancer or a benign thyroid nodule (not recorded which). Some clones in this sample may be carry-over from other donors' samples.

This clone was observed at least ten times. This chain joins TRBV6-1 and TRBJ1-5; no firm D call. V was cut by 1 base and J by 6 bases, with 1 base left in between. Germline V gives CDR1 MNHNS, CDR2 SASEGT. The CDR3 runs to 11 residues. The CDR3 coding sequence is TGTGCCAGCAGTGAAGTTCAGCCCCAGCATTTT. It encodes CASSEVQPQHF.

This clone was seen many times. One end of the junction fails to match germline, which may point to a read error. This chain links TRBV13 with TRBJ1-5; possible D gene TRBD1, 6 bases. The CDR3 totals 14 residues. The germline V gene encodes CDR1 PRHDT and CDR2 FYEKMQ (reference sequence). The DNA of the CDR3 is TGTGCCAGCAGCATAGGGGGTGGCAATCAGCCCCAGCATTTT. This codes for CASSIGGGNQPQHF.

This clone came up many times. DNA for the CDR3: TGCGCCAGCGGCATTGGGGGACGGAACTACGAGCAGTACTTC. It yields the protein CASGIGGRNYEQYF. V and J are TRBV5-1 and TRBJ2-7, with D possibly being TRBD1 or TRBD2 (5 bases each). This CDR3 contains 14 residues. Looked up from germline, CDR1 is SGHRS and CDR2 is YFSETQ. V was shortened by 7 bases and J by 3 bases, with 17 bases between the two germline ends.

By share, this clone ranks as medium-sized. In DNA form, the CDR3 reads TGTGCTAGTGGTCTGGAACGGAGCTACACCTTC. Residues: CASGLERSYTF. V is TRBV12-5 and J is TRBJ1-2; D is uncertain. The CDR3 is 11 residues long. Germline V gene data show CDR1 as LGHNT and CDR2 as FRNRAP. Trimming removed 5 bases from V and 9 bases from J, with 10 bases in between.

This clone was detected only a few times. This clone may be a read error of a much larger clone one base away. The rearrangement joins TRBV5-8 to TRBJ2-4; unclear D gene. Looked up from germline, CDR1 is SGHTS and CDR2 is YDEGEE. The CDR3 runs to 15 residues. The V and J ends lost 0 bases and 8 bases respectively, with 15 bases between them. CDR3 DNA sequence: TGTGCCAGCAGCTTGGAAACGGGTTCTTATGACATTCAGTACTTC. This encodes CASSLETGSYDIQYF.

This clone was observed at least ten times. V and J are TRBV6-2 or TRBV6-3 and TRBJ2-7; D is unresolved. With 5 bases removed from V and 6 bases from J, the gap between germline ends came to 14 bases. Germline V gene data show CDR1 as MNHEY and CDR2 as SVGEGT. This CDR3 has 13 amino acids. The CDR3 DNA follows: TGTGCCAGCAGTACCCGCCAGCGTCCCGAGCAGTACGTC. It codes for CASSTRQRPEQYV.

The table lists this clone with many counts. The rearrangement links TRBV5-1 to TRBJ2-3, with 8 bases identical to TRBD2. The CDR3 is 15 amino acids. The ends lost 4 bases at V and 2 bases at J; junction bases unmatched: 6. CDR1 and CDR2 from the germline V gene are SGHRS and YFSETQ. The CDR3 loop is CASSPVAGHTDTQYF. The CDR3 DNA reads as TGCGCCAGCAGCCCGGTAGCGGGACACACAGATACGCAGTATTTT.

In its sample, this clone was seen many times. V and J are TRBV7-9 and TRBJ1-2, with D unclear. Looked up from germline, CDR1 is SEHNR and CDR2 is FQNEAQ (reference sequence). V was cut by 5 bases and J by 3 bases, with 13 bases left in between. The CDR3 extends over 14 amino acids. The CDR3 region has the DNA TGTGCCAGCAGCCGAACACAGTTCCACTATGGCTACACCTTC. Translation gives CASSRTQFHYGYTF. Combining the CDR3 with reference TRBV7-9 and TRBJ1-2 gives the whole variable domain DTGVSQNPRHKITKRGQNVTFRCDPISEHNRLYWYRQTLGQGPEFLTYFQNEAQLEKSRLLSDRFSAERPKGSFSTLEIQRTEQGDSAMYLCASSRTQFHYGYTFGSGTRLTVV.

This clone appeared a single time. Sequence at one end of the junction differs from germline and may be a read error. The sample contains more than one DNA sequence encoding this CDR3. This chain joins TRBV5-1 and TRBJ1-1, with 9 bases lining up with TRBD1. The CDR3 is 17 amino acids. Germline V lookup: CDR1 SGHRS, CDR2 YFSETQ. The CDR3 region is CASSPGTGSHLGTEAFF. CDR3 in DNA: TGCGCCAGCAGCCCTGGGACAGGGTCCCACCTGGGCACTGAGGCTTTCTTT.

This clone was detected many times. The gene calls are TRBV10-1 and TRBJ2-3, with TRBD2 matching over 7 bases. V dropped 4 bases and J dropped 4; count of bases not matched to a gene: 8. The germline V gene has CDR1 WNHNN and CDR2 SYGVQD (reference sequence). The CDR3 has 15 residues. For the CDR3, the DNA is TGCGCCAGCAGTGTTGGCGGGGGAGGCCCAGATACGCAGTATTTT. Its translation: CASSVGGGGPDTQYF.

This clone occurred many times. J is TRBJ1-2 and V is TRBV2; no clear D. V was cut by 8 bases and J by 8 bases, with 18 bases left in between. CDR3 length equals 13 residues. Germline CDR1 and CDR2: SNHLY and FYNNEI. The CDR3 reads CASDPLRDWGYTF. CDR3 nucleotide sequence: TGTGCCAGCGACCCGCTACGCGATTGGGGCTACACCTTC.

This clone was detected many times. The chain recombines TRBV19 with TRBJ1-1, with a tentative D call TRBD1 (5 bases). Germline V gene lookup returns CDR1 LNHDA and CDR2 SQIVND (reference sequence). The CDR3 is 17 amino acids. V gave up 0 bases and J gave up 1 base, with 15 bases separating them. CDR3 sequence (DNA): TGTGCCAGTAGTATAGAGCAGTATAGGGGAGAGAACACTGAAGCTTTCTTT. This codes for CASSIEQYRGENTEAFF.

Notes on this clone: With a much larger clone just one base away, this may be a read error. CDR3 DNA sequence: TGTGCCAGCAGGAACACGGCGGACTCCTACGAGCAGTACTTC. This gives the protein CASRNTADSYEQYF. The V call is TRBV5-4, the J call TRBJ2-7; D is ambiguous. This CDR3 has 14 residues. V lost 5 bases and J 0 bases, leaving 12 bases between the germline ends. CDR1 and CDR2 from the germline V gene are SGHNT and YYREEE (reference sequence).

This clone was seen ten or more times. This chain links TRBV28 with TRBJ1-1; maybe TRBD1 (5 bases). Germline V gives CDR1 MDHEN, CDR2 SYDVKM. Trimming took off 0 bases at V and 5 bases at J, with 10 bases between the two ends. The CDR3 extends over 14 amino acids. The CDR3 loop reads CASSLWGGGTEAFF. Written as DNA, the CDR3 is TGTGCCAGCAGTTTATGGGGGGGTGGGACTGAAGCTTTCTTT. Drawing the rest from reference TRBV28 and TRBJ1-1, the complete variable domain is DVKVTQSSRYLVKRTGEKVFLECVQDMDHENMFWYRQDPGLGLRLIYFSYDVKMKEKGDIPEGYSVSREKKERFSLILESASTNQTSMYLCASSLWGGGTEAFFGQGTRLTVV.

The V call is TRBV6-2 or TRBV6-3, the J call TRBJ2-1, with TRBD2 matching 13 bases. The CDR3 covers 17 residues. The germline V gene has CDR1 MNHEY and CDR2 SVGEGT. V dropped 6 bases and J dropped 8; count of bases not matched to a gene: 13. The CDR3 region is CASRGLGLAGEVYEQFF. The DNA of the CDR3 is TGTGCCAGCAGAGGCCTCGGACTAGCGGGAGAAGTCTATGAGCAGTTCTTC.

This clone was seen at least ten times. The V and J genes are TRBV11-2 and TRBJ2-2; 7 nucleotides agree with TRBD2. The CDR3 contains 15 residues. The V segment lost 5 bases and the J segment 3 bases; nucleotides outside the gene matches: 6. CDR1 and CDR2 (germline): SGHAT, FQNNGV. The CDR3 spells CASSPRAGDTGELFF. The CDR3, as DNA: TGTGCCAGCAGCCCCCGGGCGGGGGACACCGGGGAGCTGTTTTTT.

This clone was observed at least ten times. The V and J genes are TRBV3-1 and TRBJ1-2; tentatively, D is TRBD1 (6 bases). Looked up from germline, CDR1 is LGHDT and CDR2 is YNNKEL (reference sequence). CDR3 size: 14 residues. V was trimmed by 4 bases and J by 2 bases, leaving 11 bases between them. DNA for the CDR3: TGTGCCAGCAGCCCAGGGGATGTGAACTATGGCTACACCTTC. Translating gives CASSPGDVNYGYTF.

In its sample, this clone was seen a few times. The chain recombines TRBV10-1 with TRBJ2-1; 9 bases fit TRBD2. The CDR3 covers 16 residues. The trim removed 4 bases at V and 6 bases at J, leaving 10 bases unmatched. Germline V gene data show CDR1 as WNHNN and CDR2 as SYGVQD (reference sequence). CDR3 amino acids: CASSGGTSLVINEQFF. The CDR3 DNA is TGCGCCAGCAGTGGCGGGACTAGCTTGGTTATCAATGAGCAGTTCTTC.

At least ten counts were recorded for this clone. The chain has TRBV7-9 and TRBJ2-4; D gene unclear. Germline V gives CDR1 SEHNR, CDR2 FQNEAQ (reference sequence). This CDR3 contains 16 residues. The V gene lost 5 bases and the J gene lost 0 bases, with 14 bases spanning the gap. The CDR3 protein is CASSNQTRVAKNIQYF. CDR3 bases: TGTGCCAGCAGCAACCAAACGAGAGTAGCCAAAAACATTCAGTACTTC.

The chain's CDR3 is CASSTDGTYEQYF. CDR3 coding DNA: TGTGCCAGCAGCACTGACGGCACCTACGAGCAGTACTTC. This chain uses TRBV9 with TRBJ2-7, with D unclear. The CDR3 runs to 13 residues. In germline, CDR1 is SGDLS, CDR2 YYNGEE. Trimming removed 4 bases at V and 2 bases at J, with 10 bases between.

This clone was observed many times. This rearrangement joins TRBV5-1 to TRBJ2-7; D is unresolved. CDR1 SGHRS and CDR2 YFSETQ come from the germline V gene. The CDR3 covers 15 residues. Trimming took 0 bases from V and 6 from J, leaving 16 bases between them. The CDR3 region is CASSLVSGPTGEQYF. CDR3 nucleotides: TGCGCCAGCAGCTTGGTGTCTGGACCCACGGGCGAGCAGTACTTC.

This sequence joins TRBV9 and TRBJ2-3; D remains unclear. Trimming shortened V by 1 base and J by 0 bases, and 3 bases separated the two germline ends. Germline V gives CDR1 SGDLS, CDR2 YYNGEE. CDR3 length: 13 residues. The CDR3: CASSVWSTDTQYF. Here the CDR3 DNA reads TGTGCCAGCAGCGTATGGAGCACAGATACGCAGTATTTT.

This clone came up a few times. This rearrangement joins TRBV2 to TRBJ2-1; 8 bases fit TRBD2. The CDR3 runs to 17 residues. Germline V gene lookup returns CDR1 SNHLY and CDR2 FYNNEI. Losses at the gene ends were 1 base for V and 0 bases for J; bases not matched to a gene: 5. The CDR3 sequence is CASSEEVAGSSYNEQFF. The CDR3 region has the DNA TGTGCCAGCAGTGAAGAAGTAGCGGGAAGCTCCTACAATGAGCAGTTCTTC.

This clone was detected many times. CDR3 bases: TGCGCCAGCAGCCAAGGTTCTGCGGGAGATTTGGCAGATACGCAGTATTTT. Residues: CASSQGSAGDLADTQYF. V gene TRBV4-3 combines with J gene TRBJ2-3, with 7 bases lining up with TRBD2. V shed 1 base and J 4 bases; nucleotides not matched to a gene: 11. In germline, CDR1 is LGHNA, CDR2 YSLEER. The CDR3 totals 17 residues.

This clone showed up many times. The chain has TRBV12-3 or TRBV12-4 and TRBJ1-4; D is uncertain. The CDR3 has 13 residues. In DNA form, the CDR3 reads TGTGCTGCAGGCCGGGTAACTAATGAAAAACTGTTTTTT. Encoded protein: CAAGRVTNEKLFF.

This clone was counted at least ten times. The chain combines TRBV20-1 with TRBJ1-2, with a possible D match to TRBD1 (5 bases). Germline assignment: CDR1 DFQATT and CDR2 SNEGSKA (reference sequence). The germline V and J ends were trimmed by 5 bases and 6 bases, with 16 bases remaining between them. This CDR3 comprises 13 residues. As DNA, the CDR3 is TGCAGTGCTTGGGACTACAGTTTAAATGGCTACACCTTC. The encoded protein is CSAWDYSLNGYTF.

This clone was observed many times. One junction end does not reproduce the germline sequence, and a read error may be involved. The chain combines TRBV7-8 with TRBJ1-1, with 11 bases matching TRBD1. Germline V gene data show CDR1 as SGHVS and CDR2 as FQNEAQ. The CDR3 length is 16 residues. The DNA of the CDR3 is TGTGCCAGCAGTTTAGGACAGGGGGCGATGAACACTGAAGCTTTCTTT. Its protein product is CASSLGQGAMNTEAFF.

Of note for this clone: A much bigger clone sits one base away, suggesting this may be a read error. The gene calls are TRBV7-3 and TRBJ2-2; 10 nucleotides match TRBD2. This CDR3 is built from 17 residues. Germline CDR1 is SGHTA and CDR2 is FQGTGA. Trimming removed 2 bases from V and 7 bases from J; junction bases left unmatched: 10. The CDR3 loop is CASSLLAGAIRGGELFF. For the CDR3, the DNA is TGTGCCAGCAGCTTACTAGCGGGGGCAATCCGGGGCGGGGAGCTGTTTTTT.

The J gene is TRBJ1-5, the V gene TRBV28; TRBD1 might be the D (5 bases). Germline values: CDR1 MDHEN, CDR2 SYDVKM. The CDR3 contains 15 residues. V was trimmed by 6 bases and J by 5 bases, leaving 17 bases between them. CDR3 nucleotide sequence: TGTGCCAGCAGCGACCCCGGCGGGGGGGATCAGCCCCAGCATTTT. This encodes CASSDPGGGDQPQHF.